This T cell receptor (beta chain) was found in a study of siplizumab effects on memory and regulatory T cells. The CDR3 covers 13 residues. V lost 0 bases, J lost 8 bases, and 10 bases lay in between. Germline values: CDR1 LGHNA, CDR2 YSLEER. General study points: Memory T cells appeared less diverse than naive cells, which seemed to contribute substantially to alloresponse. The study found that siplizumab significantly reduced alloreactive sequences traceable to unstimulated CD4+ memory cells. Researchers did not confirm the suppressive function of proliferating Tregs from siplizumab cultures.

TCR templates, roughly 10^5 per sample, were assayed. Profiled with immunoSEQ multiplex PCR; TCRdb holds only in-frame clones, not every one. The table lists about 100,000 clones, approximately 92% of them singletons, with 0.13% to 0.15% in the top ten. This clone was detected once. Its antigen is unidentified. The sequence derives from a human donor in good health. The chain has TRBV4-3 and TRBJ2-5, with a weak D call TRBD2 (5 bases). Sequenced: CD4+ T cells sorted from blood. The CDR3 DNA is TGCGCCAGCAGCCAAGATAGTGCGGGTACCCAGTACTTC. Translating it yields CASSQDSAGTQYF.